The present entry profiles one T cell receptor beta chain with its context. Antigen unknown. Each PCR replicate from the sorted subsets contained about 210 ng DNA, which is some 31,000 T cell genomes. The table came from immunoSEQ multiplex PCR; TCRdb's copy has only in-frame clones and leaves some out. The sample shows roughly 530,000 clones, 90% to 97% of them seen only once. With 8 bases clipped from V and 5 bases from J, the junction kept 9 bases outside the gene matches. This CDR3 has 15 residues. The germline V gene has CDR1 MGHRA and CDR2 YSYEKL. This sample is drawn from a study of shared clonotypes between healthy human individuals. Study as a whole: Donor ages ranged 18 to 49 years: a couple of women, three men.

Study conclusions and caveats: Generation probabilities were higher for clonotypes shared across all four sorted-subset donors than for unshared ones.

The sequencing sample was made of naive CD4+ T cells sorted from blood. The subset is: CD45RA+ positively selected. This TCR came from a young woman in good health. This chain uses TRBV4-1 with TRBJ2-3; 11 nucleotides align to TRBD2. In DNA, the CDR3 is TGCGCCAGCCGCCCACTCGGACTAGCGGGAGATACGCAGTATTTT. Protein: CASRPLGLAGDTQYF.